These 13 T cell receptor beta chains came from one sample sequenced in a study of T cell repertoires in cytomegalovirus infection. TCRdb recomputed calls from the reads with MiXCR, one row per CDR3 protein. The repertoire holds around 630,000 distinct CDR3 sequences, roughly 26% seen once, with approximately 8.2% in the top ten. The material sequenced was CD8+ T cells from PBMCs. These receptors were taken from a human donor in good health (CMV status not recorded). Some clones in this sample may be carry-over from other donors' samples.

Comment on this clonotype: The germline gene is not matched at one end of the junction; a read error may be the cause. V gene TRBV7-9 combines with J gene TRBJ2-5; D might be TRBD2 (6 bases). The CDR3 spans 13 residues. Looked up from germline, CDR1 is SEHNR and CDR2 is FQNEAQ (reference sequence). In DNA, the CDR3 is TGTACCAGCAGACTAGTGGCATCGGAGACCCAGTACTTC. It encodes CTSRLVASETQYF.

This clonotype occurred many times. The CDR3 here is CASSRDPPGGANVLTF. Written as DNA, the CDR3 is TGTGCCAGCAGCAGGGACCCTCCTGGCGGGGCCAACGTCCTGACTTTC. V usage is TRBV7-6 and J usage is TRBJ2-6; D tentatively fits TRBD1 or TRBD2 (5 bases each). The length of the CDR3 is 16 residues. Between the trimmed V and J ends, which lost 5 bases and 4 bases, there was a span of 15 bases. Germline-derived CDR1 and CDR2 are SGHVS and FNYEAQ.

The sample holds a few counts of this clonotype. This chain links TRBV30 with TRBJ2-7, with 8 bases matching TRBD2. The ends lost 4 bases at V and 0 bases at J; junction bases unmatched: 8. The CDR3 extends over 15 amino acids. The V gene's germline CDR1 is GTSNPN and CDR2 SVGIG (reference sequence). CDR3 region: CAWTLTLAGSYEQYV. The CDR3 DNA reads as TGTGCCTGGACCCTCACTCTAGCGGGCTCCTACGAGCAGTACGTC.

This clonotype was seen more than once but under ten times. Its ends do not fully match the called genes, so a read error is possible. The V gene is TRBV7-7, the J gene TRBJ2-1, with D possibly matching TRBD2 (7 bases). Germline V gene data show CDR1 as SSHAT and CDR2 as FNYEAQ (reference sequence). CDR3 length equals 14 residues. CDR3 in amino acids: CASSLGGVWNEQFF. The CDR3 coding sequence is TGTGCTAGCAGCCTAGGGGGGGTGTGGAATGAGCAGTTCTTC.

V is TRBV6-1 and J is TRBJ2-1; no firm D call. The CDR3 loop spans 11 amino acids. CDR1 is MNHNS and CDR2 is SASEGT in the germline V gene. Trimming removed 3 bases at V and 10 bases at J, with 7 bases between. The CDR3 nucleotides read TGTGCCAGCAGTGATAGAGGCGAGCAGTTCTTC. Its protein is CASSDRGEQFF.

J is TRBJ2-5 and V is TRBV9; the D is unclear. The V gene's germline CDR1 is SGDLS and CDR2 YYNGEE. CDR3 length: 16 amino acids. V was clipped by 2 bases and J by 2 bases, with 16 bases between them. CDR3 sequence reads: CASSVTDPVEQETQYF. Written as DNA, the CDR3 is TGTGCCAGCAGCGTCACAGATCCCGTTGAACAAGAGACCCAGTACTTC.

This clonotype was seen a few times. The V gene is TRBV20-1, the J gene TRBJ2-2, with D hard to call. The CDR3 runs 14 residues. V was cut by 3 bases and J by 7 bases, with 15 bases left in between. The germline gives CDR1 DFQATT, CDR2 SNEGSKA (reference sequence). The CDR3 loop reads CSASVGFLRGELFF. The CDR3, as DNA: TGCAGTGCTAGTGTAGGCTTCTTACGCGGGGAGCTGTTTTTT.

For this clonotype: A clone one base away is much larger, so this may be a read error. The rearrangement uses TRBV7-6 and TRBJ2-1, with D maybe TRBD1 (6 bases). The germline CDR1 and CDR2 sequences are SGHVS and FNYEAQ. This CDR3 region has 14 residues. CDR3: CVSGPRGTYNEQFF. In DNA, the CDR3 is TGTGTCAGCGGACCGAGGGGGACCTACAATGAGCAGTTCTTC.

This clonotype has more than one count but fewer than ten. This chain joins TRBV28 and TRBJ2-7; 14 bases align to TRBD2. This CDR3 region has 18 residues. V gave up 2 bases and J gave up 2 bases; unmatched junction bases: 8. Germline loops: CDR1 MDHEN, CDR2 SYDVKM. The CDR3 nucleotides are TGTGCCAGCAGTTTAGGACTAGCGGGGGGTACGGTCCCCTACGAGCAGTACGTC. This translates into CASSLGLAGGTVPYEQYV.

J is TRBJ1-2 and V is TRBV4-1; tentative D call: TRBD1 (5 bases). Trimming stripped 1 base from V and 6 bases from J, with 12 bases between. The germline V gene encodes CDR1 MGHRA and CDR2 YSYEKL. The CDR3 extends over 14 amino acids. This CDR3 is CASSQVRDRDGYTF. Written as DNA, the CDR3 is TGCGCCAGCAGCCAAGTCCGGGACCGAGATGGCTACACCTTC.

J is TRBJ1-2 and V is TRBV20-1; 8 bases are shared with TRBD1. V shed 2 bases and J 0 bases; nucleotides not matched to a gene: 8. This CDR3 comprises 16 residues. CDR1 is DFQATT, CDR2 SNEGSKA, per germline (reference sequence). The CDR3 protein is CSARPDRGEANYGYTF. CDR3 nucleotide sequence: TGCAGTGCTAGACCCGACAGGGGAGAAGCTAACTATGGCTACACCTTC.

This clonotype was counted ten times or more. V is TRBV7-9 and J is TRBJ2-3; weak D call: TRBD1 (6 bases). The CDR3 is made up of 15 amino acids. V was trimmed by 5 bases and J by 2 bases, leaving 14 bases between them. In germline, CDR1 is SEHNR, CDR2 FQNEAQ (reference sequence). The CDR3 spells CASSHRDILTDTQYF. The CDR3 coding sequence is TGTGCCAGCAGCCACCGGGACATCCTCACAGATACGCAGTATTTT. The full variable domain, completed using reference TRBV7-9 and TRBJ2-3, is DTGVSQNPRHKITKRGQNVTFRCDPISEHNRLYWYRQTLGQGPEFLTYFQNEAQLEKSRLLSDRFSAERPKGSFSTLEIQRTEQGDSAMYLCASSHRDILTDTQYFGPGTRLTVL.

The CDR3 DNA follows: TGTGCCAGCAGTTCGACAGGGCGCCCTGAAGCTTTCTTT. This translates into CASSSTGRPEAFF. V and J are TRBV6-5 and TRBJ1-1; 7 positions match TRBD1. V gave up 4 bases and J gave up 6 bases; unmatched junction bases: 5. This CDR3 region has 13 residues. Germline V gene data show CDR1 as MNHEY and CDR2 as SVGAGI.